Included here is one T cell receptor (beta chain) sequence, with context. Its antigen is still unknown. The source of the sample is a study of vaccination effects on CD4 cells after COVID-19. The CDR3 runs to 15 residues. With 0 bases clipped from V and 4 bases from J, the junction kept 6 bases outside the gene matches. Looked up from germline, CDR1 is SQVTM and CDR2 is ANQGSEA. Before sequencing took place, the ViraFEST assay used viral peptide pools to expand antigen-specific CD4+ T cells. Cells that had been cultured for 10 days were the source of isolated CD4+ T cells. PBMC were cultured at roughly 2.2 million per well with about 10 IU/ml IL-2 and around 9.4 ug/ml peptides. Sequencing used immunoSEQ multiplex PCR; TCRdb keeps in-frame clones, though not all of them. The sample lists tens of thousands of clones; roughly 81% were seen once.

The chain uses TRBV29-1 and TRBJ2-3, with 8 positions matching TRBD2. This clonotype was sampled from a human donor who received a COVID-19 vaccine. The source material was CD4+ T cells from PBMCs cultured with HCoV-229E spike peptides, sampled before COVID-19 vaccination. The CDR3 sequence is CSVEDPGLVADTQYF. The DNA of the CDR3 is TGCAGCGTTGAAGATCCGGGACTAGTCGCAGATACGCAGTATTTT.